This T cell receptor beta chain came from a study of T cell repertoires in cytomegalovirus infection. Turning to the study itself: Signatures in public TCR beta sequences pointed to both CMV infection and matching HLA type.

Study-level points and caveats: Dominating the ex vivo response were HLA-C-restricted CMV-specific TCR beta clonotypes.

This clonotype was seen ten or more times. No antigen is known for it. Using its own MiXCR run on the reads, TCRdb lists one record per CDR3 protein. Of 600,000 to 700,000 distinct CDR3 sequences detected, around 31% appear once; the ten largest clones hold 18%. The CDR3 is 15 amino acids. Unmatched junction bases numbered 11, after V lost 3 bases and J lost 7 bases. Germline V gene sequence: CDR1 SGHTA, CDR2 FQGNSA. The specimen was cultured PBMCs, collected from culture after CMV antigen stimulation. This clonotype originated in a human donor in good health (CMV status not recorded). Some clones in this sample may be carry-over from other donors' samples. V and J are TRBV7-2 and TRBJ2-5; 7 nucleotides match TRBD1. CDR3 coding DNA: TGTGCCAGCAGCTTCCGCCGAGGGGGCTTTGCGACCCAGTACTTC. Encoded protein: CASSFRRGGFATQYF.